The 29 T cell receptor beta chains reported below all come from one sample, sequenced in a study of long-term antiretroviral therapy in people with HIV. The authors ran the immunoSEQ assay, v3.0, at survey level. Clones were read by immunoSEQ multiplex PCR, and TCRdb kept only the in-frame ones, dropping some. Among about 25,000 clones, 70% to 90% were seen once, and the ten largest hold about a sixth. The specimen was unsorted PBMCs, collected 1.2 years after starting antiretroviral therapy. Receptors were obtained from a man aged 50 to 60 with HIV.

This clone has only one observation. This rearrangement joins TRBV6-4 to TRBJ2-2; 8 bases are shared with TRBD1. CDR3 length: 15 residues. Germline lookup yields CDR1 MRHNA and CDR2 SNTAGT. Losses at the gene ends were 6 bases for V and 8 bases for J; bases not matched to a gene: 11. Here the CDR3 reads CASSEEDRAGGELFF. For the CDR3, the DNA is TGTGCCAGCAGCGAAGAGGACAGGGCTGGGGGGGAGCTGTTTTTT.

The rearrangement links TRBV28 to TRBJ1-4, with D maybe TRBD1 (5 bases). This CDR3 contains 15 residues. The V gene's germline CDR1 is MDHEN and CDR2 SYDVKM. Trimming shortened V by 2 bases and J by 7 bases, and 14 bases separated the two germline ends. DNA for the CDR3: TGTGCCAGCAGTTTAGGGGTAGGGGTTAGTGAAAAACTGTTTTTT. As protein: CASSLGVGVSEKLFF. Full variable domain (rest looked up from reference TRBV28 and TRBJ1-4): DVKVTQSSRYLVKRTGEKVFLECVQDMDHENMFWYRQDPGLGLRLIYFSYDVKMKEKGDIPEGYSVSREKKERFSLILESASTNQTSMYLCASSLGVGVSEKLFFGSGTQLSVL.

The gene calls are TRBV15 and TRBJ2-5, with D unclear. Germline V CDR1 and CDR2: LNHNV, YYDKDF (reference sequence). This CDR3 contains 14 residues. V lost 0 bases, J lost 4 bases, and 9 bases lay in between. CDR3 in amino acids: CATSRELNIETQYF. Written as DNA, the CDR3 is TGTGCCACCAGCAGAGAATTGAATATAGAGACCCAGTACTTC. The variable domain in full, completed from reference TRBV15 and TRBJ2-5, reads DAMVIQNPRYQVTQFGKPVTLSCSQTLNHNVMYWYQQKSSQAPKLLFHYYDKDFNNEADTPDNFQSRRPNTSFCFLDIRSPGLGDTAMYLCATSRELNIETQYFGPGTRLLVL.

The chain combines TRBV28 with TRBJ2-7; 7 bases line up with TRBD1. Trimming cost V 5 bases and J 0 bases; bases outside gene matches: 4. The CDR3 loop spans 14 amino acids. The germline CDR1 and CDR2 sequences are MDHEN and SYDVKM. CDR3 in amino acids: CASSVTGSSYEQYF. The DNA for the CDR3 is TGTGCCAGCAGTGTGACAGGGAGCTCCTACGAGCAGTACTTC.

This chain uses TRBV2 with TRBJ2-1; D is undetermined. Germline CDR1 and CDR2: SNHLY and FYNNEI. CDR3 length equals 10 residues. The germline V and J ends were trimmed by 7 bases and 7 bases, with 5 bases remaining between them. CDR3 in DNA: TGTGCCAGCAAATTTAATGAGCAGTTCTTC. It is translated as CASKFNEQFF.

The rearrangement joins TRBV2 to TRBJ1-1; D gene ambiguous. Germline-derived CDR1 and CDR2 are SNHLY and FYNNEI. With 10 bases removed from V and 0 bases from J, the gap between germline ends came to 9 bases. This CDR3 has 12 residues. The CDR3 DNA is TGTGCCACCAGAATCCTGAACACTGAAGCTTTCTTT. Encoded protein: CATRILNTEAFF.

The CDR3 here is CASSGQRGPNEKLFF. The CDR3, as DNA: TGTGCCAGCAGCGGACAGAGAGGGCCTAATGAAAAACTGTTTTTT. This sequence joins TRBV7-2 and TRBJ1-4; TRBD1 might be the D (6 bases). Per germline, CDR1 SGHTA and CDR2 FQGNSA. The CDR3 runs to 15 residues. The V end lost 5 bases, the J end lost 3 bases, and 13 bases lay between the germline ends.

This clone was seen just once. The CDR3: CASSHSRQGGYEQYF. CDR3 nucleotide sequence: TGTGCCAGCAGCCACTCCCGACAGGGGGGATACGAGCAGTACTTC. This chain connects TRBV7-8 to TRBJ2-7; 9 bases line up with TRBD1. Trimming at V came to 5 bases and at J to 4 bases, leaving 9 bases not matched to a gene. The germline V gene has CDR1 SGHVS and CDR2 FQNEAQ. The CDR3 is made up of 15 amino acids.

This chain connects TRBV7-2 to TRBJ2-7; D is undetermined. The CDR3 is 13 amino acids. CDR1 SGHTA and CDR2 FQGNSA come from the germline V gene. Trimming left V 1 base short and J 4 bases short, with 8 bases between. CDR3 amino acids: CASSLVGAYEQYF. CDR3 DNA: TGTGCCAGCAGCTTAGTAGGTGCTTACGAGCAGTACTTC.

This chain uses TRBV7-2 with TRBJ1-6; D is ambiguous. From germline, CDR1 is SGHTA and CDR2 FQGNSA. This CDR3 region has 14 residues. V was trimmed by 2 bases and J by 7 bases, leaving 9 bases between them. CDR3 sequence: CASSLSSGNSPLHF. For the CDR3, the DNA is TGTGCCAGCAGCTTATCATCCGGGAATTCACCCCTCCACTTT.

The J gene is TRBJ1-3, the V gene TRBV9, with D tentatively TRBD1 (5 bases). CDR3 length: 16 residues. Trimming took 3 bases from V and 0 from J, leaving 13 bases between them. Germline V gives CDR1 SGDLS, CDR2 YYNGEE. CDR3 sequence: CASSAGRAGSGNTIYF. CDR3 bases: TGTGCCAGCAGCGCGGGACGGGCAGGCTCTGGAAACACCATATATTTT.

The CDR3 DNA reads as TGTGCCAGCAGCGCGCTAGCCAATGAGCAGTTCTTC. The encoded protein is CASSALANEQFF. The rearrangement links TRBV9 to TRBJ2-1; possibly TRBD2 for D (5 bases). This CDR3 comprises 12 residues. Trimming left V 3 bases short and J 6 bases short, with 7 bases between. Germline V gene data show CDR1 as SGDLS and CDR2 as YYNGEE.

The rearrangement uses TRBV28 and TRBJ1-2, with D unclear. Germline CDR1 is MDHEN and CDR2 is SYDVKM. The CDR3 has 15 amino acids. Between the trimmed V and J ends, which lost 5 bases and 7 bases, there was a span of 20 bases. CDR3 nucleotide sequence: TGTGCCAGCAGTCGAGCGGTATCCTCTGCTGGTGGCTACACCTTC. Translated: CASSRAVSSAGGYTF.

The chain recombines TRBV14 with TRBJ1-3; D not resolved. The CDR3 covers 14 residues. From germline, CDR1 is SGHDN and CDR2 FVKESK. The V end was cut by 1 base, the J end by 0 bases, with 4 bases between. This chain's CDR3 is CASSQVASGNTIYF. DNA of the CDR3: TGTGCCAGCAGCCAAGTGGCCTCTGGAAACACCATATATTTT.

This clone occurred once. The chain carries TRBV18 and TRBJ1-3, with D possibly matching TRBD1 (5 bases). Deletions cut 2 bases from V and 4 bases from J, with 9 bases between. The CDR3 is 14 amino acids. Germline CDR1 and CDR2: KGHSH and LQKENI. This CDR3 reads CASSPYGAGNTIYF. The CDR3 DNA is TGTGCCAGCTCACCATACGGGGCCGGAAACACCATATATTTT. Filled out from reference TRBV18 and TRBJ1-3, the complete variable domain reads NAGVMQNPRHLVRRRGQEARLRCSPMKGHSHVYWYRQLPEEGLKFMVYLQKENIIDESGMPKERFSAEFPKEGPSILRIQQVVRGDSAAYFCASSPYGAGNTIYFGEGSWLTVV.

The J gene is TRBJ1-1, the V gene TRBV2; a possible D gene is TRBD1 (5 bases). In germline, CDR1 is SNHLY, CDR2 FYNNEI. V dropped 4 bases and J dropped 2 bases, with 8 bases sitting between them. The CDR3 runs 13 residues. CDR3 nucleotide sequence: TGTGCCAGCAGTGGACAGATTAACACTGAAGCTTTCTTT. Protein sequence: CASSGQINTEAFF.

The chain carries TRBV5-4 and TRBJ1-2, with 7 nucleotides matching TRBD1. The trim removed 0 bases at V and 0 bases at J, leaving 5 bases unmatched. The CDR3 spans 16 residues. CDR1 and CDR2 from the germline V gene are SGHNT and YYREEE (reference sequence). CDR3 nucleotides: TGTGCCAGCAGCTTGGCAGGGGGGGGCTCTAACTATGGCTACACCTTC. As protein: CASSLAGGGSNYGYTF. Together with reference TRBV5-4 and TRBJ1-2, the CDR3 gives the full variable domain: ETGVTQSPTHLIKTRGQQVTLRCSSQSGHNTVSWYQQALGQGPQFIFQYYREEENGRGNFPPRFSGLQFPNYSSELNVNALELDDSALYLCASSLAGGGSNYGYTFGSGTRLTVV.

The V call is TRBV6-5, the J call TRBJ2-7; D is undetermined. CDR3 length: 16 amino acids. CDR1 and CDR2 from the germline V gene are MNHEY and SVGAGI. V lost 3 bases to trimming and J lost 2 bases, with 17 bases between them. CDR3 region: CASSYRAWAMAYEQYF. CDR3 nucleotide sequence: TGTGCCAGCAGTTATCGAGCCTGGGCCATGGCCTACGAGCAGTACTTC.

The CDR3 DNA is TGTGCCAGCAGCGTAGATCGGGGCTTCAAGTACTTC. It yields the protein CASSVDRGFKYF. The gene calls are TRBV9 and TRBJ2-5; D tentatively fits TRBD1 or TRBD2 (5 bases each). Germline values: CDR1 SGDLS, CDR2 YYNGEE. Deletions cut 0 bases from V and 12 bases from J, with 12 bases between. CDR3 length equals 12 residues.

The chain couples TRBV5-4 to TRBJ2-5, with 7 bases aligning to TRBD2. V lost 3 bases to trimming and J lost 3 bases; unmatched junction nucleotides: 5. The length of the CDR3 is 14 residues. CDR1 and CDR2 (germline): SGHNT, YYREEE (reference sequence). The CDR3 sequence is CASSSQLAEETQYF. For the CDR3, the DNA is TGTGCCAGCAGCTCGCAGCTAGCGGAAGAGACCCAGTACTTC. Together with reference TRBV5-4 and TRBJ2-5, the CDR3 gives the full variable domain: ETGVTQSPTHLIKTRGQQVTLRCSSQSGHNTVSWYQQALGQGPQFIFQYYREEENGRGNFPPRFSGLQFPNYSSELNVNALELDDSALYLCASSSQLAEETQYFGPGTRLLVL.

The gene calls are TRBV4-1 and TRBJ2-7, with D unresolved. The V end lost 5 bases, the J end lost 2 bases, and 16 bases lay between the germline ends. CDR1 and CDR2 from the germline V gene are MGHRA and YSYEKL. This CDR3 is built from 15 residues. In DNA form, the CDR3 reads TGCGCCAGCAGCGCATCCCTACTGGGGACCTACGAGCAGTACTTC. Translation: CASSASLLGTYEQYF.

J is TRBJ1-2 and V is TRBV12-2. TRBV12-2 is listed as a pseudogene. This CDR3 region has 12 residues. The chain's CDR3 is CASRLGGNGYTF. The CDR3 DNA reads as TGTGCAAGTCGCTTGGGGGGAAATGGCTACACCTTC.

The CDR3 protein is CAWSMTGKETQYF. CDR3 nucleotide sequence: TGTGCCTGGAGCATGACAGGGAAAGAGACCCAGTACTTC. The rearrangement uses TRBV30 and TRBJ2-5; 7 positions match TRBD1. CDR3 length equals 13 residues. The J segment lost 3 bases and the V segment lost 3 bases, leaving 4 bases of the junction unmatched. CDR1 GTSNPN and CDR2 SVGIG come from the germline V gene (reference sequence). The variable domain in full, completed from reference TRBV30 and TRBJ2-5, reads SQTIHQWPATLVQPVGSPLSLECTVEGTSNPNLYWYRQAAGRGLQLLFYSVGIGQISSEVPQNLSASRPQDRQFILSSKKLLLSDSGFYLCAWSMTGKETQYFGPGTRLLVL.

The rearrangement joins TRBV9 to TRBJ1-2; TRBD1 might be the D (6 bases). Per the germline V gene, CDR1 is SGDLS and CDR2 is YYNGEE. Trimming removed 0 bases from V and 3 bases from J, with 18 bases in between. The CDR3 totals 17 residues. The CDR3 coding sequence is TGTGCCAGCAGCGTAGGGGCCCTAGGGGGTCGCGACTATGGCTACACCTTC. Amino acids: CASSVGALGGRDYGYTF.

This chain connects TRBV7-9 to TRBJ1-1; D is possibly TRBD1 (5 bases). The CDR3 contains 14 residues. V lost 3 bases, J lost 1 base, and 9 bases lay in between. In germline, CDR1 is SEHNR, CDR2 FQNEAQ (reference sequence). The CDR3 DNA reads as TGTGCCAGCAGCTTCGCAGGGAGGAACACTGAAGCTTTCTTT. This sequence encodes CASSFAGRNTEAFF.

The chain recombines TRBV30 with TRBJ2-6; TRBD1 agrees at 8 bases. The CDR3 has 16 amino acids. V trimming: 7 bases; J trimming: 0 bases; junction bases outside the gene matches: 8. Per germline, CDR1 GTSNPN and CDR2 SVGIG (reference sequence). DNA for the CDR3: TGTGCCTTAGGACAGGGAATGAACTCTGGGGCCAACGTCCTGACTTTC. This translates into CALGQGMNSGANVLTF.

The V and J genes are TRBV28 and TRBJ1-2; 9 bases are shared with TRBD1. Germline V CDR1 and CDR2: MDHEN, SYDVKM. CDR3 length: 14 amino acids. J was trimmed by 0 bases and V by 10 bases; bases with no gene match: 6. The CDR3 reads CATLGTGTNYGYTF. The CDR3 DNA sequence: TGTGCCACCCTCGGGACAGGGACTAACTATGGCTACACCTTC.

V and J are TRBV7-6 and TRBJ2-1; TRBD2 might be the D (7 bases). The CDR3 length is 15 residues. V was clipped by 1 base and J by 6 bases, with 13 bases between them. Germline V CDR1 and CDR2: SGHVS, FNYEAQ. The CDR3 DNA reads TGTGCCAGCAGCTTAGAGGGGGGGCGGGGCAATGAGCAGTTCTTC. Its translation: CASSLEGGRGNEQFF.

The V call is TRBV6-1, the J call TRBJ2-2, with a weak D call TRBD1 (5 bases). V was shortened by 3 bases and J by 7 bases, with 12 bases between the two germline ends. The CDR3 extends over 14 amino acids. CDR1 and CDR2 (germline): MNHNS, SASEGT. CDR3 sequence reads: CASSDQGALGELFF. Written as DNA, the CDR3 is TGTGCCAGCAGTGACCAGGGCGCACTCGGGGAGCTGTTTTTT.